A single sample is the source of the 28 T cell receptor beta chains below, sequenced in a study of T cell repertoires in cytomegalovirus infection. No antigen is known for these receptors. Via MiXCR, TCRdb re-called the reads, giving one row per CDR3 protein. The table lists 800,000 to 950,000 distinct CDR3 sequences, around a third of them singletons. Here the sequenced sample was cultured CD8+ T cells from PBMCs, taken from culture after CMV antigen stimulation. The receptors were gathered from a human donor in good health (CMV status not recorded). Some clones in this sample may be carry-over from other donors' samples.

The table lists this clonotype with many counts. The rearrangement joins TRBV29-1 to TRBJ1-1; possibly TRBD1 for D (5 bases). This CDR3 contains 12 residues. The ends were cut back, 6 bases at V and 1 base at J, with 9 bases in the middle. Per germline, CDR1 SQVTM and CDR2 ANQGSEA. CDR3 DNA: TGCAGCGTCGCCGGGGGGAACACTGAAGCTTTCTTT. As protein: CSVAGGNTEAFF. Full variable domain (rest looked up from reference TRBV29-1 and TRBJ1-1): SAVISQKPSRDICQRGTSLTIQCQVDSQVTMMFWYRQQPGQSLTLIATANQGSEATYESGFVIDKFPISRPNLTFSTLTVSNMSPEDSSIYLCSVAGGNTEAFFGQGTRLTVV.

There are many counts of this clonotype. The chain couples TRBV7-3 to TRBJ2-1, with 16 bases that match TRBD2. The CDR3 spans 19 residues. The J segment lost 0 bases and the V segment lost 4 bases, leaving 6 bases of the junction unmatched. The germline CDR1 and CDR2 sequences are SGHTA and FQGTGA. The CDR3 DNA sequence: TGTGCCAGCAGCTCTCCGGGACTAGCGGGGGGGAGCTCCTACAATGAGCAGTTCTTC. Protein: CASSSPGLAGGSSYNEQFF.

The CDR3, as DNA: TGTGCCAGCACCCCCCGGGGGCCCTCCTACGAGCAGTACTTC. It codes for CASTPRGPSYEQYF. This rearrangement joins TRBV6-2 or TRBV6-3 to TRBJ2-7; D tentatively fits TRBD1 or TRBD2 (6 bases each). V was pared by 7 bases and J by 0 bases, with 13 bases between. In germline, CDR1 is MNHEY, CDR2 SVGEGT. CDR3 size: 14 residues.

This clonotype was recorded many times. The rearrangement links TRBV6-1 to TRBJ2-1; D unresolved. Trimming pared 6 bases from V and 3 bases from J, leaving 9 bases between. This CDR3 is built from 13 residues. Germline-derived CDR1 and CDR2 are MNHNS and SASEGT. The CDR3 nucleotides are TGTGCCAGCAGCGGCTTGGGCTACAATGAGCAGTTCTTC. It codes for CASSGLGYNEQFF.

This clonotype was seen more than once but under ten times. This rearrangement joins TRBV12-3 or TRBV12-4 to TRBJ2-1; D is perhaps TRBD1 or TRBD2 (5 bases each). There are 15 residues in the CDR3. Trimming cost V 5 bases and J 8 bases, with 19 bases left between them. The CDR3 sequence is CASSPEGPFVDEQFF. CDR3 sequence (DNA): TGTGCCAGCAGTCCCGAGGGGCCCTTTGTCGATGAGCAGTTCTTC.

This chain joins TRBV6-2 or TRBV6-3 and TRBJ2-7; 10 nucleotides line up with TRBD2. Germline CDR1 reads MNHEY; CDR2 reads SVGEGT. J was trimmed by 4 bases and V by 3 bases; bases with no gene match: 12. This CDR3 has 17 amino acids. As DNA, the CDR3 is TGTGCCAGCAGTTATGCCCCAGGTAGCGGGGGGTCGTACGAGCAGTACGTC. Translating gives CASSYAPGSGGSYEQYV.

This clonotype was detected many times. The chain is built from TRBV7-2 and TRBJ1-4; maybe TRBD1 (6 bases). Germline-derived CDR1 and CDR2 are SGHTA and FQGNSA. V was pared by 5 bases and J by 7 bases, with 17 bases between. The CDR3 totals 15 residues. The chain's CDR3 is CASSHLQGAVEKLFF. DNA for the CDR3: TGTGCCAGCAGCCACTTACAGGGAGCGGTTGAAAAACTGTTTTTT.

V usage is TRBV11-2 and J usage is TRBJ2-5; D gene unclear. Germline loops: CDR1 SGHAT, CDR2 FQNNGV. V dropped 5 bases and J dropped 3 bases, with 10 bases sitting between them. The CDR3 has 13 residues. CDR3 in amino acids: CASSGPTEETQYF. The CDR3 DNA sequence: TGTGCCAGCAGCGGGCCCACAGAAGAGACCCAGTACTTC.

This sequence joins TRBV6-2 or TRBV6-3 and TRBJ2-7; D possibly corresponds to TRBD1 (6 bases). The ends were cut back, 0 bases at V and 7 bases at J, with 16 bases in the middle. The CDR3 totals 15 residues. Germline V gene lookup returns CDR1 MNHEY and CDR2 SVGEGT. The CDR3, as DNA: TGTGCCAGCAGTTACTCGGACAGTAGGGTGGGGGAGCAGTACGTC. Translating it yields CASSYSDSRVGEQYV.

There are a few counts of this clonotype. J is TRBJ1-1 and V is TRBV7-3; maybe TRBD1 (6 bases). V was shortened by 0 bases and J by 1 base, with 9 bases between the two germline ends. This CDR3 is 15 amino acids long. Germline CDR1 is SGHTA and CDR2 is FQGTGA. CDR3 in DNA: TGTGCCAGCAGCTTAACGAGGGGGACGAACACTGAAGCTTTCTTT. Its translation is CASSLTRGTNTEAFF.

In its sample, this clonotype was seen many times. The V and J genes are TRBV7-6 and TRBJ1-2; D may be TRBD1 (6 bases). The germline V and J ends were trimmed by 8 bases and 2 bases, with 12 bases remaining between them. The length of the CDR3 is 13 residues. The V gene's germline CDR1 is SGHVS and CDR2 FNYEAQ. CDR3 coding DNA: TGTGCCAGCGCACAGGGATTGAACTATGGCTACACCTTC. It translates to CASAQGLNYGYTF.

On this clonotype: One junction end disagrees with the germline gene, perhaps due to a read error. V is TRBV6-1 and J is TRBJ2-3, with TRBD2 matching 9 bases. The CDR3 extends over 16 amino acids. Germline CDR1 is MNHNS and CDR2 is SASEGT. CDR3 residues: CASSLKAGGLTDTQYF. DNA for the CDR3: TGTGCCAGCAGTCTCAAGGCGGGGGGGCTCACAGACACGCAGTATTTT.

The V gene is TRBV19, the J gene TRBJ2-7, with TRBD1 matching 7 bases. Trimming removed 2 bases from V and 5 bases from J; junction bases left unmatched: 9. Germline V gene data show CDR1 as LNHDA and CDR2 as SQIVND (reference sequence). The CDR3 is 15 amino acids. CDR3 residues: CASSIKEGAFNEQYF. In nucleotides, the CDR3 is TGTGCCAGTAGTATAAAAGAGGGGGCTTTCAACGAGCAGTACTTC.

This clonotype was observed at least ten times. This chain connects TRBV15 to TRBJ2-1, with 11 positions matching TRBD2. Losses at the gene ends were 0 bases for V and 4 bases for J; bases not matched to a gene: 2. The CDR3 runs 16 residues. Germline-derived CDR1 and CDR2 are LNHNV and YYDKDF (reference sequence). DNA for the CDR3: TGTGCCACCAGCAGAGAACTAGCGGGGGCTTACAATGAGCAGTTCTTC. This codes for CATSRELAGAYNEQFF.

V usage is TRBV10-2 and J usage is TRBJ1-2; possible D gene TRBD1, 5 bases. This CDR3 has 12 residues. The germline V and J ends were trimmed by 10 bases and 7 bases, with 16 bases remaining between them. Germline CDR1 reads WSHSY; CDR2 reads SAAADI. The CDR3 nucleotides read TGCGCCATCTCCGGGGGGGACGGTGGCTACACCTTC. Translation gives CAISGGDGGYTF.

For this clonotype: The junction departs from the called germline gene at one end, perhaps through a read error. The chain recombines TRBV5-1 with TRBJ1-2, with a possible D match to TRBD1 (5 bases). CDR1 is SGHRS and CDR2 is YFSETQ in the germline V gene. The CDR3 is 16 amino acids. The CDR3 is CASSSKRRGPIYGYTF. The CDR3 nucleotides read TGCGCCAGCAGCAGCAAACGACGGGGACCTATCTATGGCTATACCTTC.

Many counts were recorded for this clonotype. The chain couples TRBV7-6 to TRBJ2-1; D is possibly TRBD2 (6 bases). Trimming stripped 6 bases from V and 8 bases from J, with 20 bases between. CDR1 and CDR2 from the germline V gene are SGHVS and FNYEAQ. This CDR3 has 15 amino acids. CDR3 amino acids: CASSSFETSRDEQFF. For the CDR3, the DNA is TGTGCCAGCAGTTCGTTCGAGACTAGTAGGGATGAGCAGTTCTTC.

V usage is TRBV15 and J usage is TRBJ2-2, with D perhaps TRBD1 or TRBD2 (6 bases each). The CDR3 runs to 16 residues. Trimming pared 0 bases from V and 4 bases from J, leaving 12 bases between. Looked up from germline, CDR1 is LNHNV and CDR2 is YYDKDF (reference sequence). The CDR3 DNA follows: TGTGCCACCAGCAGAGAACGGAGGGGGTTCACCGGGGAGCTGTTTTTT. Translating gives CATSRERRGFTGELFF.

The CDR3 nucleotides read TGTGCCAGCAGGGACAGGGCAGTCGACGGCTACACCTTC. Translation: CASRDRAVDGYTF. The chain links TRBV27 to TRBJ1-2, with 8 bases that match TRBD1. Germline CDR1 reads MNHEY; CDR2 reads SMNVEV (reference sequence). The CDR3 has 13 residues. V lost 6 bases, J lost 8 bases, and 8 bases stayed unmatched.

This clonotype occurred a few times. The chain links TRBV12-3 or TRBV12-4 to TRBJ2-3; maybe TRBD2 (5 bases). Trimming took off 6 bases at V and 0 bases at J, with 16 bases between the two ends. This CDR3 region has 16 residues. CDR3: CASSPRLPTSTDTQYF. The CDR3 DNA sequence: TGTGCCAGCAGCCCCCGACTACCTACTAGCACAGATACGCAGTATTTT.

This clonotype was counted many times. The J gene is TRBJ1-2, the V gene TRBV7-9, with D maybe TRBD1 (6 bases). V dropped 10 bases and J dropped 4 bases, with 28 bases sitting between them. This CDR3 has 17 amino acids. Germline CDR1 is SEHNR and CDR2 is FQNEAQ (reference sequence). The CDR3 protein is CAITVGRTEKRSYGYTF. In DNA form, the CDR3 reads TGTGCCATAACCGTGGGGCGGACAGAAAAACGGAGCTATGGCTACACCTTC.

This clonotype was observed a few times. The chain links TRBV27 to TRBJ1-2; D may be TRBD1 (5 bases). The CDR3 length is 12 residues. Trimming left V 6 bases short and J 6 bases short, with 11 bases between. Germline V gene lookup returns CDR1 MNHEY and CDR2 SMNVEV (reference sequence). The CDR3: CASRRGDDGYTF. The CDR3 bases are TGTGCCAGCAGACGAGGGGACGATGGCTACACCTTC.

The CDR3 nucleotides read TGTGCCAGCAGCCTCTCACCCGTCGGTACTGAAGCTTTCTTT. Its protein product is CASSLSPVGTEAFF. This rearrangement joins TRBV14 to TRBJ1-1; D is undetermined. Germline-derived CDR1 and CDR2 are SGHDN and FVKESK. The length of the CDR3 is 14 residues. Trimming took 4 bases from V and 5 from J, leaving 14 bases between them.

The chain has TRBV20-1 and TRBJ1-2; D perhaps matches TRBD1 (6 bases). Germline CDR1 and CDR2: DFQATT and SNEGSKA (reference sequence). The V and J ends lost 3 bases and 3 bases respectively, with 11 bases between them. The CDR3 extends over 13 amino acids. The CDR3 region is CSARDRTHYGYTF. The CDR3 nucleotides read TGCAGTGCTAGGGACAGAACCCACTATGGCTACACCTTC.

This chain links TRBV7-9 with TRBJ2-2; D uncertain. This CDR3 has 13 residues. Trimming stripped 7 bases from V and 6 bases from J, with 12 bases between. Germline assignment: CDR1 SEHNR and CDR2 FQNEAQ (reference sequence). The CDR3: CASTSRIPGELFF. In nucleotides, the CDR3 is TGTGCCAGCACCTCCCGAATCCCCGGGGAGCTGTTTTTT.

V and J are TRBV7-9 and TRBJ1-4; 9 bases line up with TRBD1. The trim removed 5 bases at V and 0 bases at J, leaving 7 bases unmatched. CDR1 and CDR2 (germline): SEHNR, FQNEAQ (reference sequence). The CDR3 sequence is 17 residues long. The CDR3 spells CASSTRDRAATNEKLFF. CDR3 coding DNA: TGTGCCAGCAGCACCCGGGACAGGGCTGCAACTAATGAAAAACTGTTTTTT.

The table lists this clonotype with many counts. The V and J genes are TRBV7-6 and TRBJ2-1, with TRBD1 as a possible D gene (6 bases). V shed 5 bases and J shed 0 bases, with 23 bases lying between them. This CDR3 comprises 19 residues. Looked up from germline, CDR1 is SGHVS and CDR2 is FNYEAQ. CDR3 sequence reads: CASSQNAGWGPGSYNEQFF. Here the CDR3 DNA reads TGTGCCAGCAGCCAGAATGCAGGATGGGGGCCCGGCTCCTACAATGAGCAGTTCTTC. The full variable domain, with the rest looked up from reference TRBV7-6 and TRBJ2-1, is GAGVSQSPRYKVTKRGQDVALRCDPISGHVSLYWYRQALGQGPEFLTYFNYEAQQDKSGLPNDRFSAERPEGSISTLTIQRTEQRDSAMYRCASSQNAGWGPGSYNEQFFGPGTRLTVL.

This clonotype was detected ten times or more. The rearrangement uses TRBV12-3 or TRBV12-4 and TRBJ1-1; D unresolved. The V gene lost 6 bases and the J gene lost 3 bases, with 20 bases spanning the gap. The CDR3 loop spans 16 amino acids. DNA of the CDR3: TGTGCCAGCAGCCTTGGGGTTCTACCTTCGGACACTGAAGCTTTCTTT. It translates to CASSLGVLPSDTEAFF.